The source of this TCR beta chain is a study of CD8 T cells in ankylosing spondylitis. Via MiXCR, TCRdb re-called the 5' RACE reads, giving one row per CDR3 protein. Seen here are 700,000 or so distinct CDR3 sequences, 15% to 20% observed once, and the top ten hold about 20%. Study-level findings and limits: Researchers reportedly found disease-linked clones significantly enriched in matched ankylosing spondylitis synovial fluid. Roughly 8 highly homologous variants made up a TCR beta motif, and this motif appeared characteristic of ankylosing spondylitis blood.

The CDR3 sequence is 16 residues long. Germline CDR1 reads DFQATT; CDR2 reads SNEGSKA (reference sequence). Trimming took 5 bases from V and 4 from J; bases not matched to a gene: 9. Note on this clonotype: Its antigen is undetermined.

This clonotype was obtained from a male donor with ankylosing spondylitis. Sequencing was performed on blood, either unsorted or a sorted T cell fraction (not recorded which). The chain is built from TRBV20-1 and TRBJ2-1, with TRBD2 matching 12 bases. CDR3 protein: CSAELTGTSGYNEQFF. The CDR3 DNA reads TGCAGTGCTGAGCTCACCGGGACTAGCGGGTACAATGAGCAGTTCTTC.